The clone carrying this TCR beta chain occurred once. As yet, its antigen is unknown. Germline V gene data show CDR1 as SGHTA and CDR2 as FQGTGA. The junction had 13 bases not matched to a gene; V was cut back by 6 bases and J by 6 bases. The CDR3 length is 16 residues. The donors were adults (healthy and HIV-negative) with no recent acute infections or vaccinations. Each sample came from a Caucasian adult donor living in Nashville, Tennessee. Produced via immunoSEQ multiplex PCR; TCRdb's table is partial and in-frame only. The repertoire holds roughly 450,000 clones, with more than 65% as singletons. The data stem from a study of shared clonotypes between healthy human individuals. Study-wide results and caveats: The low donor count limited represented genetic and exposure-history diversity.

Sequenced material: PBMCs. The TCR sequence derives from a middle-aged woman in good health. Some clones in this sample may be carry-over from other donors' samples. This sequence joins TRBV7-3 and TRBJ2-1; TRBD2 matches 8 bases. This chain's CDR3 is CASRSSGTRSGNEQFF. CDR3 in DNA: TGTGCCAGCAGGTCATCCGGGACTAGATCTGGCAATGAGCAGTTCTTC.